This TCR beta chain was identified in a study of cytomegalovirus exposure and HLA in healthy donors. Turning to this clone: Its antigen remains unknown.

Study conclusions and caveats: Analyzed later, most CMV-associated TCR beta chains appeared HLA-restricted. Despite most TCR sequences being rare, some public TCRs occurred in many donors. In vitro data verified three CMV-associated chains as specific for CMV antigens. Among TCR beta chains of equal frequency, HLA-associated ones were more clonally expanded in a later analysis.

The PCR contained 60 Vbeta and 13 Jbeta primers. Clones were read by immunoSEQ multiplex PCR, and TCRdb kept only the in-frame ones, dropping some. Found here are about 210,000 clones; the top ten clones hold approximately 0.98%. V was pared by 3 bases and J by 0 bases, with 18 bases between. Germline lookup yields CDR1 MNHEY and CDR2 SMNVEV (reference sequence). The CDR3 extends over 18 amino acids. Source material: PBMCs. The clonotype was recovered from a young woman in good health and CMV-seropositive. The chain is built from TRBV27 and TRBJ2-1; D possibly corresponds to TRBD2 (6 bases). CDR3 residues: CASSFLLGGVSSYNEQFF. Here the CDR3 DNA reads TGTGCCAGCAGTTTTCTATTGGGAGGCGTAAGCTCCTACAATGAGCAGTTCTTC.